A selection of T cell receptor beta chains follows, all from one sample in a study of blood T cell repertoires in COVID-19. Assay: immunoSEQ multiplex PCR; the TCRdb copy retains only in-frame clones and omits some. Of 250,000 to 300,000 clones listed, approximately 90% were seen once; the top ten hold over 5.5%. The sample taken for sequencing was peripheral blood. The receptors were sampled from a woman between 50 and 59 years old with COVID-19, enrolled during active disease. CDR3s include the opening cysteine and the closing phenylalanine or tryptophan. Fields, in order: D gene, J gene, V gene, clone size, CDR3 protein, CDR3 DNA. D genes are given only for firm matches. Only part of the rows carry a size: once, few, many, or a class if the clone is expanded.

>-|TRBJ1-2|TRBV2|-
CASSEGLGYGYTF
TGTGCCAGCAGTGAGGGCCTTGGCTATGGCTACACCTTC
>TRBD1|TRBJ1-3|TRBV5-1|-
CASSVGQPSGNTIYF
TGCGCCAGCAGCGTGGGACAGCCCTCTGGAAACACCATATATTTT
>TRBD1|TRBJ1-2|TRBV5-5|-
CASSSNRDSINYGYTF
TGTGCCAGCAGCTCAAACCGGGACAGTATAAACTATGGCTACACCTTC
>-|TRBJ2-7|TRBV19|-
CASSLTGIEQYF
TGTGCCAGTAGCCTGACAGGAATCGAGCAGTACTTC
>-|TRBJ1-2|TRBV19|few
CASSNFPENYGYTF
TGTGCCAGTAGTAATTTCCCGGAGAACTATGGCTACACCTTC
>-|TRBJ2-2|TRBV13|-
CASRFGANTGELFF
TGTGCCAGCAGGTTCGGGGCGAACACCGGGGAGCTGTTTTTT
>TRBD2|TRBJ2-2|TRBV5-1|-
CASSLSGTSGRALFTGELFF
TGCGCCAGCAGCTTGAGCGGGACTAGCGGGAGGGCCTTATTCACCGGGGAGCTGTTTTTT
>-|TRBJ2-3|TRBV7-2|-
CASSLGSGDTQYF
TGTGCCAGCAGCTTAGGGTCAGGAGATACGCAGTATTTT
>-|TRBJ1-4|TRBV6-5|-
CASSYLTGEEKLFF
TGTGCCAGCAGTTACCTGACAGGAGAGGAAAAACTGTTTTTT
>TRBD1|TRBJ1-1|TRBV6-1|-
CASSAAQGAWGRTEAFF
TGTGCCAGCAGTGCGGCCCAGGGGGCGTGGGGACGCACTGAAGCTTTCTTT
>-|TRBJ2-7|TRBV21-1|-
CASAGGYEQYF
TGTGCCAGCGCCGGGGGGTACGAGCAGTACTTC
>-|TRBJ1-6|TRBV15|-
CATSRDFRDNSPLHF
TGTGCCACCAGCAGAGATTTCAGGGATAATTCACCCCTCCACTTT
>TRBD2|TRBJ2-7|TRBV7-9|-
CASSLGTSGIQGKSEQYF
TGTGCCAGCAGCTTAGGGACTAGCGGGATCCAGGGCAAATCGGAGCAGTACTTC
>TRBD2|TRBJ2-7|TRBV5-1|-
CASSLTSVNEQYF
TGCGCCAGCAGCTTGACTAGCGTTAACGAGCAGTACTTC
>-|TRBJ2-5|TRBV9|-
CASSVEVEGETQYF
TGTGCCAGCAGCGTAGAAGTGGAGGGAGAGACCCAGTACTTC
>TRBD2|TRBJ2-3|TRBV18|-
CASSPPIAGAPDTQYF
TGTGCCAGCTCACCACCGATAGCGGGAGCGCCAGATACGCAGTATTTT
>-|TRBJ2-5|TRBV10-2|-
CASSESRGQYF
TGCGCCAGCAGTGAGTCCAGGGGCCAGTACTTC
>TRBD1|TRBJ1-5|TRBV12-5|-
CASGQDRGNQPQHF
TGTGCTAGTGGCCAGGACAGGGGCAATCAGCCCCAGCATTTT
>-|TRBJ1-2|TRBV5-1|-
CASSTPGEQSYGYTF
TGCGCCAGCTCAACTCCGGGGGAGCAGAGCTATGGCTACACCTTC
>-|TRBJ1-6|TRBV5-1|-
CASSPRQAQSSYNSPLHF
TGCGCCAGCAGCCCACGACAGGCCCAGAGCTCCTATAATTCACCCCTCCACTTT
>TRBD1|TRBJ2-2|TRBV5-1|-
CASSFRGQGSLTSSNTGELFF
TGCGCCAGCAGCTTTCGTGGACAGGGCAGCCTAACCTCCTCGAACACCGGGGAGCTGTTTTTT
>-|TRBJ1-4|TRBV27|once
CASREGSSIGNEKLFF
TGTGCCAGCAGGGAGGGTTCTAGTATCGGTAATGAAAAACTGTTTTTT
>TRBD1|TRBJ2-1|TRBV11-3|few
CASSQGQGSYNEQFF
TGTGCCAGCAGCCAGGGACAGGGCTCCTACAATGAGCAGTTCTTC
>TRBD2|TRBJ2-4|TRBV19|-
CASSIDVLSVPSGKNIQYF
TGTGCCAGTAGTATAGATGTTTTATCGGTGCCTAGCGGAAAAAACATTCAGTACTTC
>-|TRBJ2-7|TRBV7-9|-
CASSLPSSYEQYF
TGTGCCAGCAGCTTACCCAGCTCCTACGAGCAGTACTTC
>TRBD1|TRBJ1-2|TRBV5-1|-
CASSPGTGLSYGYTF
TGCGCCAGCAGCCCGGGGACAGGGTTAAGCTATGGCTACACCTTC
>-|TRBJ1-2|TRBV12-3/TRBV12-4|-
CASSWEGSGYTF
TGTGCCAGCAGTTGGGAGGGGTCTGGCTACACCTTC
>-|TRBJ1-2|TRBV19|-
CASIKDSVRGGYTF
TGTGCCAGTATCAAGGACAGCGTGAGAGGTGGCTACACCTTC
>TRBD1|TRBJ1-2|TRBV27|-
CASRQGAGYGYTF
TGTGCCAGCAGACAGGGGGCGGGCTATGGCTACACCTTC
>TRBD1|TRBJ1-1|TRBV2|-
CASTTQGSNTEAFF
TGTGCCAGCACCACACAGGGGTCGAACACTGAAGCTTTCTTT
>TRBD1|TRBJ2-3|TRBV15|-
CATSPQQGARDTDTQYF
TGTGCCACCAGCCCCCAACAGGGGGCGCGTGACACAGATACGCAGTATTTT